Below are 13 T cell receptor beta chains sequenced from a single sample in a study of cytomegalovirus exposure and HLA in healthy donors. Amplification used 60 Vbeta primers and 13 Jbeta primers. Sequenced by immunoSEQ multiplex PCR; TCRdb stores in-frame clones only, minus some. The repertoire holds under 200,000 clones, approximately 86% seen once, with 0.31% in the top ten. The sequenced sample consisted of PBMCs. These receptors originate from a woman aged 30 to 39 in good health and CMV-seronegative.

This sequence joins TRBV2 and TRBJ1-1, with 8 bases fitting TRBD1. The V segment lost 5 bases and the J segment 3 bases; nucleotides outside the gene matches: 8. The CDR3 contains 15 residues. Per germline, CDR1 SNHLY and CDR2 FYNNEI. Here the CDR3 reads CASSLRQGRYTEAFF. CDR3 DNA sequence: TGTGCCAGCAGTTTACGACAGGGGAGGTACACTGAAGCTTTCTTT.

The V gene is TRBV25-1, the J gene TRBJ2-7, with a possible D match to TRBD1 (5 bases). The germline V gene encodes CDR1 MGHDK and CDR2 SYGVNS. This CDR3 contains 15 residues. V dropped 6 bases and J dropped 2 bases, with 17 bases sitting between them. DNA of the CDR3: TGTGCCAGCAGCCCTTCTGGACACTCAACCTACGAGCAGTACTTC. This gives the protein CASSPSGHSTYEQYF.

CDR3 sequence: CASSLTRLAATDTQYF. DNA for the CDR3: TGTGCCAGCAGCCTAACGAGACTAGCGGCCACAGATACGCAGTATTTT. This rearrangement joins TRBV7-9 to TRBJ2-3, with 9 bases aligning to TRBD2. Trimming cost V 5 bases and J 2 bases; bases outside gene matches: 8. From germline, CDR1 is SEHNR and CDR2 FQNEAQ (reference sequence). CDR3 length: 16 amino acids.

The rearrangement joins TRBV7-9 to TRBJ2-1, with 8 bases aligning to TRBD2. V lost 5 bases to trimming and J lost 0 bases; unmatched junction nucleotides: 6. CDR3 length: 16 amino acids. Germline V CDR1 and CDR2: SEHNR, FQNEAQ (reference sequence). CDR3 residues: CASSSRTSRSYNEQFF. In DNA form, the CDR3 reads TGTGCCAGCAGCAGTAGGACTAGCCGCTCCTACAATGAGCAGTTCTTC.

V gene TRBV4-1 combines with J gene TRBJ2-3, with D possibly matching TRBD1 (6 bases). This CDR3 region has 17 residues. Germline V CDR1 and CDR2: MGHRA, YSYEKL. The V end lost 2 bases, the J end lost 0 bases, and 15 bases lay between the germline ends. CDR3 in amino acids: CASSQKRGTSSTDTQYF. The CDR3 coding sequence is TGCGCCAGCAGCCAAAAAAGAGGGACATCTAGCACAGATACGCAGTATTTT.

The chain carries TRBV5-1 and TRBJ2-1, with D possibly matching TRBD1 (6 bases). Trimming took 3 bases from V and 5 from J, leaving 9 bases between them. This CDR3 is built from 13 residues. CDR1 SGHRS and CDR2 YFSETQ come from the germline V gene. The CDR3 sequence is CASSYRVDNEQFF. CDR3 nucleotide sequence: TGCGCCAGCAGCTACAGGGTAGACAATGAGCAGTTCTTC.

V is TRBV7-2 and J is TRBJ2-5; tentative D call: TRBD2 (5 bases). Germline CDR1 and CDR2: SGHTA and FQGNSA. Between the trimmed V and J ends, which lost 5 bases and 8 bases, there was a span of 27 bases. The CDR3 extends over 17 amino acids. This CDR3 reads CASSALPHVDLGRTQYF. The CDR3 DNA reads as TGTGCCAGCAGCGCTCTACCCCATGTGGACTTGGGAAGAACCCAGTACTTC.

The chain couples TRBV6-5 to TRBJ1-1, with D hard to call. Trimming took off 2 bases at V and 1 base at J, with 14 bases between the two ends. Germline lookup yields CDR1 MNHEY and CDR2 SVGAGI. This CDR3 has 16 amino acids. The CDR3 here is CASSYVPTDQNTEAFF. The CDR3 DNA reads TGTGCCAGCAGTTACGTCCCTACAGACCAGAACACTGAAGCTTTCTTT.

J is TRBJ1-2 and V is TRBV20-1; no clear D. Germline V lookup: CDR1 DFQATT, CDR2 SNEGSKA (reference sequence). The CDR3 covers 11 residues. V gave up 6 bases and J gave up 4 bases, with 9 bases separating them. CDR3 DNA: TGCAGTGCGGCCGAATTCTATGGCTACACCTTC. This sequence encodes CSAAEFYGYTF.

The chain has TRBV29-1 and TRBJ1-2, with D perhaps matching TRBD1 (5 bases). Germline-derived CDR1 and CDR2 are SQVTM and ANQGSEA. V lost 2 bases and J lost 6, with 10 bases in between. The CDR3 loop spans 12 amino acids. The CDR3 region is CSVESGGDGYTF. The CDR3 DNA reads as TGCAGCGTTGAATCCGGAGGGGATGGCTACACCTTC.

The chain recombines TRBV28 with TRBJ2-1; 8 bases are shared with TRBD2. Germline CDR1 reads MDHEN; CDR2 reads SYDVKM. The V and J ends lost 6 bases and 0 bases, in that order; junction bases with no gene match: 10. The CDR3 covers 17 residues. The CDR3 spells CASSIPLADTSYNEQFF. CDR3 nucleotides: TGTGCCAGCAGCATCCCACTAGCGGATACCTCCTACAATGAGCAGTTCTTC.

The CDR3 protein is CASSGPDRGTDTQYF. The CDR3, as DNA: TGTGCCAGCAGTGGACCTGACAGGGGAACAGATACGCAGTATTTT. The rearrangement links TRBV6-1 to TRBJ2-3; 8 bases match TRBD1. Germline CDR1 is MNHNS and CDR2 is SASEGT. J was trimmed by 3 bases and V by 4 bases; bases with no gene match: 6. This CDR3 is 15 amino acids long.

The rearrangement uses TRBV7-6 and TRBJ2-7; 8 bases fit TRBD2. Germline loops: CDR1 SGHVS, CDR2 FNYEAQ. CDR3 length: 16 residues. The trim removed 1 base at V and 5 bases at J, leaving 10 bases unmatched. The CDR3 loop is CASSLVSGSPTHEQYF. The CDR3 bases are TGTGCCAGCAGCTTAGTGAGCGGGAGTCCCACCCACGAGCAGTACTTC.